A single sample is the source of the 5 T cell receptor beta chains below, sequenced in a study of spatial heterogeneity in lung cancer (dated by TCRdb to between 2017 and 2020). Libraries were built with 5' RACE. The reads were generated on a NextSeq 500. The raw public reads went through TCRdb reprocessing: fastp at Q25, MiXCR clone calling, in-frame beta chains kept. Records with the same CDR3 protein are collapsed into one entry carrying the most frequent genes and DNA. The sample table lists tens of thousands of distinct CDR3 sequences, under 8% of them with a count of one. Approximately 30% of the sample is in the top ten clones. The time point tag for this specimen amounts to: sample taken at primary tumor resection. The material sequenced was PBMCs, taken at surgery. The receptors shown here come from a female donor with early-stage non-small cell lung cancer.

This clonotype has more than one count but fewer than ten. The rearrangement joins TRBV6-2 or TRBV6-3 to TRBJ2-1; D might be TRBD1 or TRBD2, each matching 6 bases. The CDR3 runs 11 residues. Trimming stripped 10 bases from V and 14 bases from J, with 18 bases between. Looked up from germline, CDR1 is MNHEY and CDR2 is SVGEGT. The CDR3 region has the DNA TGTGCCACCACGACAGGACTACGGAAGTTCTTC. Amino acids: CATTTGLRKFF.

This clonotype appeared many times. The chain combines TRBV12-3 or TRBV12-4 with TRBJ2-1, with a possible D match to TRBD2 (6 bases). The CDR3 runs to 16 residues. With 5 bases removed from V and 1 base from J, the gap between germline ends came to 15 bases. CDR3 in amino acids: CASSPERVVSYNEQFF. CDR3 DNA sequence: TGTGCCAGCAGTCCGGAGCGGGTCGTGTCCTACAATGAGCAGTTCTTC.

The V and J genes are TRBV7-2 and TRBJ2-5; D possibly matches TRBD1 or TRBD2 (5 bases each). Germline lookup yields CDR1 SGHTA and CDR2 FQGNSA. The V and J ends lost 1 base and 0 bases respectively, with 12 bases between them. The CDR3 has 16 amino acids. CDR3 sequence (DNA): TGTGCCAGCAGCTTAGGGGGGATGGGGTACCAAGAGACCCAGTACTTC. Translated, it gives CASSLGGMGYQETQYF.

Comments on this clonotype: Given the absence of the conserved phenylalanine or tryptophan at the CDR3 end, a read error is likely. The chain joins TRBV5-1 to TRBJ2-7; TRBD1 agrees at 10 bases. In germline, CDR1 is SGHRS, CDR2 YFSETQ. After removal of 4 bases from V and 0 bases from J, the junction contained 10 bases not matched to a gene. The CDR3 runs to 17 residues. This CDR3 reads CASSPLPGQGRSYEQYI. The CDR3 DNA sequence: TGCGCCAGCAGCCCACTCCCGGGACAGGGGCGCTCCTACGAGCAGTACATC.

This clonotype came up many times. J is TRBJ1-1 and V is TRBV20-1; a possible D gene is TRBD1 (5 bases). This CDR3 comprises 15 residues. V lost 3 bases and J lost 3, with 17 bases in between. Germline CDR1 DFQATT, CDR2 SNEGSKA (reference sequence). The CDR3 loop reads CSARGTAQTYTEAFF. As DNA, the CDR3 is TGCAGTGCTAGGGGGACGGCCCAAACTTACACTGAAGCTTTCTTT.